The present TCR beta chain was sequenced within a study of blood T cell repertoires in COVID-19. Study as a whole: Donors in the United States, Italy and Spain gave samples during acute or convalescent COVID-19. From T cells, B-cell-depleted T cells, or PBMCs came the material, which was cDNA or gDNA.

Authors' methods: Nucleated cell counts were estimated from reference gene primer amplification. Using immunoSEQ multiplex PCR, the repertoire was profiled, and TCRdb retains in-frame clones only, with some absent. V and J calls and clone size are given by that table; D and trimming were obtained from the DNA. The data contain about 56,000 clones, about 90% of them singletons. Per the germline V gene, CDR1 is SGHAT and CDR2 is FQNNGV. V lost 4 bases to trimming and J lost 1 base; unmatched junction nucleotides: 14. This CDR3 is 18 amino acids long. The genes are TRBV11-2 and TRBJ2-3; 7 bases match TRBD1. The sequenced sample consisted of peripheral blood. This clonotype originated in a human donor in a cohort sampled during active COVID-19. CDR3 sequence reads: CASSSPVDRARGTDTQYF. Here the CDR3 DNA reads TGTGCCAGCAGCTCTCCCGTAGACAGGGCCCGAGGCACAGATACGCAGTATTTT.